This T cell receptor (beta chain) appears in the sequencing data of a study of cytomegalovirus exposure and HLA in healthy donors. As for this clone: A much larger clone lies one base from this, so it may be a read error.

60 Vbeta and 13 Jbeta primers were used in PCR. Using immunoSEQ multiplex PCR, the repertoire was profiled, and TCRdb retains in-frame clones only, with some absent. The top ten clones hold 12% of a sample with some 42,000 clones, around half of them seen once. V trimming: 0 bases; J trimming: 10 bases; junction bases outside the gene matches: 8. Per germline, CDR1 LGHNA and CDR2 YNFKEQ. This CDR3 contains 16 residues. The genes are TRBV4-2 and TRBJ2-3; 12 positions agree with TRBD2. This TCR was sampled from a human donor in good health. Sample: PBMCs. This CDR3 is CASSQDLAGGTDAQYF. Here the CDR3 DNA reads TGTGCCAGCAGCCAAGATCTAGCGGGGGGGACGGATGCGCAGTATTTT.